The 20 T cell receptor beta chains listed next were all sequenced from one sample in a study of Ad26.COV2.S vaccination and SARS-CoV-2 variants. Profiled with immunoSEQ multiplex PCR; TCRdb holds only in-frame clones, not every one. The table lists around 300,000 clones, approximately 86% of them singletons. Stated treatment: 19 received Ad26.COV2.S at low or high dose, single or two shots; 5 received placebo; per-sample allocation not given. Samples came from day 63 after the first vaccine or placebo injection. The sample in question was peripheral blood, obtained in a trial of Ad26.COV2.S vaccine versus placebo. The receptors were sampled from a person between 18 and 65 years old who received the Ad26.COV2.S COVID-19 vaccine or a placebo.

This chain connects TRBV4-3 to TRBJ2-7; D perhaps matches TRBD1 (5 bases). The CDR3 sequence is 15 residues long. Germline-derived CDR1 and CDR2 are LGHNA and YSLEER. The germline V and J ends were trimmed by 0 bases and 6 bases, with 15 bases remaining between them. The CDR3 region is CASSQDRLQGIEQYF. CDR3 nucleotides: TGCGCCAGCAGCCAAGATCGCCTCCAGGGCATCGAGCAGTACTTC.

V usage is TRBV27 and J usage is TRBJ1-2; 7 nucleotides match TRBD1. Germline V gene data show CDR1 as MNHEY and CDR2 as SMNVEV (reference sequence). There are 14 residues in the CDR3. V shed 2 bases and J 3 bases; nucleotides not matched to a gene: 3. For the CDR3, the DNA is TGTGCCAGCAGTTTAACAGGGGCACACTATGGCTACACCTTC. It yields the protein CASSLTGAHYGYTF.

CDR3 DNA: TGTGCCAGCAGCCCAGGACTAGCGGGACCGAATGAGCAGTTCTTC. Protein: CASSPGLAGPNEQFF. V and J are TRBV7-9 and TRBJ2-1; 12 nucleotides agree with TRBD2. The CDR3 has 15 residues. V shed 5 bases, J shed 7 bases, and the junction held 6 bases outside the gene matches. Germline V lookup: CDR1 SEHNR, CDR2 FQNEAQ (reference sequence). The whole variable domain, filled in from reference TRBV7-9 and TRBJ2-1, reads DTGVSQNPRHKITKRGQNVTFRCDPISEHNRLYWYRQTLGQGPEFLTYFQNEAQLEKSRLLSDRFSAERPKGSFSTLEIQRTEQGDSAMYLCASSPGLAGPNEQFFGPGTRLTVL.

The rearrangement uses TRBV28 and TRBJ1-1, with TRBD1 identical over 7 bases. CDR3 length: 14 amino acids. After removal of 3 bases from V and 4 bases from J, the junction contained 5 bases not matched to a gene. CDR1 and CDR2 from the germline V gene are MDHEN and SYDVKM. The chain's CDR3 is CASSFSGGRTEAFF. In DNA, the CDR3 is TGTGCCAGCAGTTTTTCAGGGGGACGCACTGAAGCTTTCTTT.

This chain connects TRBV27 to TRBJ2-5, with TRBD1 matching over 7 bases. The J segment lost 5 bases and the V segment lost 6 bases, leaving 9 bases of the junction unmatched. Germline lookup yields CDR1 MNHEY and CDR2 SMNVEV (reference sequence). This CDR3 region has 14 residues. The CDR3 DNA sequence: TGTGCCAGCAGCATGAGGGGGCGCGGGGAGACCCAGTACTTC. Residues: CASSMRGRGETQYF.

The V gene is TRBV4-1, the J gene TRBJ2-1, with 10 bases matching TRBD2. The CDR3 runs to 16 residues. Germline lookup yields CDR1 MGHRA and CDR2 YSYEKL. The J segment lost 8 bases and the V segment lost 0 bases, leaving 7 bases of the junction unmatched. CDR3 nucleotides: TGCGCCAGCAGCCAAGATACGAGCGGGAGGGTTCATGAGCAGTTCTTC. This encodes CASSQDTSGRVHEQFF.

CDR3 region: CASSLGGVRYEQYF. The CDR3 coding sequence is TGCGCCAGCAGCTTGGGCGGGGTGAGGTACGAGCAGTACTTC. This chain joins TRBV5-1 and TRBJ2-7, with D tentatively TRBD2 (6 bases). Germline CDR1 and CDR2: SGHRS and YFSETQ. The germline V and J ends were trimmed by 0 bases and 4 bases, with 11 bases remaining between them. The CDR3 has 14 amino acids.

This clone was observed once. V and J are TRBV24-1 and TRBJ2-5, with TRBD1 matching 9 bases. Per the germline V gene, CDR1 is KGHDR and CDR2 is SFDVKD. The length of the CDR3 is 15 residues. Unmatched junction bases numbered 5, after V lost 2 bases and J lost 5 bases. The CDR3 DNA reads as TGTGCCACCAGTGATTGGGGACAGGGAGGGGAGACCCAGTACTTC. It encodes CATSDWGQGGETQYF.

The chain employs TRBV29-1 and TRBJ2-7; no definite D call. CDR1 SQVTM and CDR2 ANQGSEA come from the germline V gene. The V end was cut by 3 bases, the J end by 3 bases, with 6 bases between. The CDR3 length is 11 residues. This CDR3 reads CSVDQDYEQYF. In DNA, the CDR3 is TGCAGCGTTGATCAGGACTACGAGCAGTACTTC.

V and J are TRBV9 and TRBJ1-2, with D maybe TRBD1 (5 bases). This CDR3 comprises 14 residues. V was pared by 0 bases and J by 4 bases, with 10 bases between. Germline V gives CDR1 SGDLS, CDR2 YYNGEE. CDR3 nucleotide sequence: TGTGCCAGCAGCGTAGTCGAGGGGAGCTATGGCTACACCTTC. Translation: CASSVVEGSYGYTF.

The rearrangement uses TRBV7-2 and TRBJ2-2, with 8 bases identical to TRBD2. The trim removed 5 bases at V and 5 bases at J, leaving 10 bases unmatched. The CDR3 has 16 amino acids. Germline V lookup: CDR1 SGHTA, CDR2 FQGNSA. The CDR3 coding sequence is TGTGCCAGCAGCCCTCTCACGGGGGGGCGAACCGGGGAGCTGTTTTTT. Protein sequence: CASSPLTGGRTGELFF.

V usage is TRBV7-9 and J usage is TRBJ1-1; weak D call: TRBD1 (5 bases). Germline CDR1 SEHNR, CDR2 FQNEAQ (reference sequence). The CDR3 extends over 13 amino acids. V shed 4 bases and J shed 6 bases, with 12 bases lying between them. The CDR3 region has the DNA TGTGCCAGCAGCTCCGCCCCGGGGGCTGAAGCTTTCTTT. Translating gives CASSSAPGAEAFF.

V is TRBV28 and J is TRBJ1-5, with 8 bases that match TRBD1. The CDR3 sequence is 16 residues long. V was pared by 2 bases and J by 7 bases, with 10 bases of the junction left unmatched. The V gene's germline CDR1 is MDHEN and CDR2 SYDVKM. CDR3 loop: CASSLPSDRAEQPQHF. DNA of the CDR3: TGTGCCAGCAGTTTACCCTCGGACAGGGCAGAGCAGCCCCAGCATTTT.

This clone was counted between two and nine times. V and J are TRBV28 and TRBJ1-1; D ambiguous. V lost 3 bases and J lost 1, with 6 bases in between. The CDR3 contains 13 residues. The V gene's germline CDR1 is MDHEN and CDR2 SYDVKM. In DNA form, the CDR3 reads TGTGCCAGCAGTTTTGACGGGAACACTGAAGCTTTCTTT. It specifies CASSFDGNTEAFF.

The chain has TRBV6-5 and TRBJ2-3; D remains ambiguous. There are 13 residues in the CDR3. V lost 2 bases and J lost 0, with 3 bases in between. CDR1 MNHEY and CDR2 SVGAGI come from the germline V gene. The CDR3 is CASSYDSTDTQYF. The CDR3 DNA follows: TGTGCCAGCAGTTACGACAGCACAGATACGCAGTATTTT.

The chain combines TRBV7-6 with TRBJ2-3, with D perhaps TRBD2 (5 bases). The CDR3 sequence is 16 residues long. V gave up 5 bases and J gave up 5 bases, with 20 bases separating them. CDR1 SGHVS and CDR2 FNYEAQ come from the germline V gene. The CDR3 DNA sequence: TGTGCCAGCAGCCCCCGTTCGCCCCTTGAGGGAGATACGCAGTATTTT. Translation gives CASSPRSPLEGDTQYF.

The CDR3, as DNA: TGTGCCAGCAGTCTGGGACTAGCGGGAGTTGGGTTCTTC. Its protein product is CASSLGLAGVGFF. The rearrangement links TRBV2 to TRBJ2-1, with TRBD2 matching 14 bases. Trimming removed 5 bases from V and 15 bases from J; junction bases left unmatched: 6. CDR3 size: 13 residues. Germline V lookup: CDR1 SNHLY, CDR2 FYNNEI.

This sequence joins TRBV6-1 and TRBJ2-2; 8 bases align to TRBD1. In germline, CDR1 is MNHNS, CDR2 SASEGT. The length of the CDR3 is 16 residues. V lost 2 bases and J lost 7; bases outside the gene matches: 9. The CDR3 loop reads CASSEMTGVRGGELFF. The DNA for the CDR3 is TGTGCCAGCAGTGAAATGACAGGGGTCCGGGGCGGGGAGCTGTTTTTT.

The DNA of the CDR3 is TGCGCCAGCAGCACGGGGACAGCGACCCCTGTTTCCGAGTACTTC. Protein: CASSTGTATPVSEYF. The chain uses TRBV5-1 and TRBJ2-7; 7 bases align to TRBD1. CDR1 SGHRS and CDR2 YFSETQ come from the germline V gene. The CDR3 contains 15 residues. J was trimmed by 11 bases and V by 4 bases; bases with no gene match: 18.

The genes are TRBV4-1 and TRBJ1-1; D is possibly TRBD1 (5 bases). The CDR3 is 14 amino acids. V was clipped by 0 bases and J by 8 bases, with 13 bases between them. Germline V lookup: CDR1 MGHRA, CDR2 YSYEKL. DNA of the CDR3: TGCGCCAGCAGCCAAGAGGAAAGAAGGACAGAAGCTTTCTTT. It translates to CASSQEERRTEAFF.